This TCR beta chain appears in the sequencing data of a study of blood T cell repertoires in COVID-19. Produced via immunoSEQ multiplex PCR; TCRdb's table is partial and in-frame only. The data contain approximately 150,000 clones, around four fifths of them singletons. This clone was picked up a small number of times. The V end was cut by 1 base, the J end by 5 bases, with 9 bases between. The CDR3 runs 13 residues. From germline, CDR1 is GTSNPN and CDR2 SVGIG (reference sequence). The receptor was derived from a human donor in a cohort sampled during active COVID-19. The sample consisted of peripheral blood. The chain recombines TRBV30 with TRBJ1-5; D is perhaps TRBD1 (6 bases). The DNA of the CDR3 is TGTGCCTGGAGTGCAGGGGCGGATCAGCCCCAGCATTTT. Protein sequence: CAWSAGADQPQHF.